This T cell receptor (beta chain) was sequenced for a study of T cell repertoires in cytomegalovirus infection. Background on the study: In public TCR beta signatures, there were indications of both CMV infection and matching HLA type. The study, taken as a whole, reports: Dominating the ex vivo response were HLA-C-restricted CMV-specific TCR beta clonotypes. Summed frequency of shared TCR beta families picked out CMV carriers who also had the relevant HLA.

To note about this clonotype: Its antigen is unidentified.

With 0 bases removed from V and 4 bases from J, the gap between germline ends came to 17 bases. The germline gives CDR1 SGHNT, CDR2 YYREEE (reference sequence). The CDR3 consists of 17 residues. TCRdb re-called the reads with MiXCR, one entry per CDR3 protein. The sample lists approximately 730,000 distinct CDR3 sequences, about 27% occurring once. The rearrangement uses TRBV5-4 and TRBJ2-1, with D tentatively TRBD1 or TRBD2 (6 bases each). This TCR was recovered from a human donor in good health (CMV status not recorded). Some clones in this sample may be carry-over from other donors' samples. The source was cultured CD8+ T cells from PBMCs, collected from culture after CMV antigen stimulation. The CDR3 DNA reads TGTGCCAGCAGCTTGGACGGGGGCCTAGCGTCTTACAATGAGCAGTTCTTC. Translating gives CASSLDGGLASYNEQFF.